Here is one TCR beta chain with its context. Its antigen is as yet unknown. Profiling relied on immunoSEQ multiplex PCR, and the TCRdb table lists in-frame clones only, not all of them. The data contain some 38,000 clones, 93% of them seen just once; the ten biggest clones take up about 20%. This record belongs to a study of graft-versus-host responses after intestinal transplantation. About the research overall: The whole recipient group had anti-thymocyte globulin induction followed by tacrolimus and steroids for roughly three years. Findings and caveats of the study: Individuals who had graft-donor T cell macrochimerism had allografts that showed high graft-versus-host to host-versus-graft clonal ratios. There was an association between peak levels of circulating GvH clones and early post-transplant HvG declines.

Germline loops: CDR1 SEHNR, CDR2 FQNEAQ (reference sequence). Trimming removed 4 bases from V and 3 bases from J; junction bases left unmatched: 0. This CDR3 is built from 13 residues. The specimen comprised unstimulated CD8+ T cells sorted from spleen or lymph node cells, sampled before transplant. This chain links TRBV7-9 with TRBJ2-7; 10 bases are shared with TRBD1. The receptor comes from a human donor who was the organ donor for an intestinal transplant. The CDR3 nucleotides are TGTGCCAGCAGCTGGACAGGGGGCTACGAGCAGTACTTC. As protein: CASSWTGGYEQYF.